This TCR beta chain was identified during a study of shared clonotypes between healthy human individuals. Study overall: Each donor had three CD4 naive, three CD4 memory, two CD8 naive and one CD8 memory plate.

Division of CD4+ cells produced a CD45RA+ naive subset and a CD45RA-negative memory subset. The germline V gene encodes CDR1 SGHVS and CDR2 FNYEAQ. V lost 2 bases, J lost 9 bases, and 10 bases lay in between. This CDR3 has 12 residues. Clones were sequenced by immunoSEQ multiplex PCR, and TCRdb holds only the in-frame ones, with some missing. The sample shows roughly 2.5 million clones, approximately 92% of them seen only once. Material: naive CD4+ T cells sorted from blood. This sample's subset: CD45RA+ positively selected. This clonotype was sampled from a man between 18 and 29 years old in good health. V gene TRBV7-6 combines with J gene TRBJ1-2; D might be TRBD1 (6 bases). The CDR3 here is CASSLPGESYTF. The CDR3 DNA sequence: TGTGCCAGCAGCTTACCAGGGGAAAGCTACACCTTC.